This TCR beta chain emerged from a study of CD8 T cells in ankylosing spondylitis. Study observations and caveats: In ankylosing spondylitis blood, a motif of roughly eight highly homologous TCR beta variants appeared characteristic. Reports of some motif variants in reactive arthritis synovial fluid and blood predate this one. Disease-linked clones reportedly concentrated significantly in matched ankylosing spondylitis synovial fluid. Clones linked with disease were CD8+ and fairly uncommon in the peripheral blood.

About this clonotype: Its target is not known.

The CDR3 has 14 amino acids. Germline values: CDR1 DFQATT, CDR2 SNEGSKA (reference sequence). Trimming removed 5 bases at V and 4 bases at J, with 17 bases between. TCRdb re-called the 5' RACE reads with MiXCR, one entry per CDR3 protein. The table records roughly 700,000 distinct CDR3 sequences, roughly 19% of them present only once. The chain couples TRBV20-1 to TRBJ2-5; D is uncertain. Input material: blood, either unsorted or a sorted T cell fraction (not recorded which). The clonotype comes from a male donor with ankylosing spondylitis. CDR3 amino acids: CSASGHPGRETQYF. The CDR3 DNA reads as TGCAGTGCTTCCGGCCACCCGGGCCGAGAGACCCAGTACTTC.